This entry lists 5 T cell receptor beta chains sequenced from one sample in a study of blood T cells in healthy people across ages. Then a second PCR, running about 7 to 11 cycles, was carried out with a sample-barcoded 5' primer and a J-beta primer mix. In TCRdb, the 5' RACE reads were re-called with MiXCR into one record per CDR3 protein. The sample has roughly 830,000 distinct CDR3 sequences; around 68% are singletons. The specimen sequenced was blood. The origin of the receptors is a man aged 30 to 39 in good health.

This clonotype was observed a few times. This sequence joins TRBV12-3 or TRBV12-4 and TRBJ2-1; weak D call: TRBD1 (7 bases). The CDR3 loop spans 13 amino acids. Trimming took off 3 bases at V and 7 bases at J, with 10 bases between the two ends. The CDR3 is CASSLTGRNEQFF. The CDR3 bases are TGTGCCAGCAGTTTGACAGGGAGGAATGAGCAGTTCTTC.

The gene calls are TRBV12-3 or TRBV12-4 and TRBJ2-3; D call uncertain. The CDR3 spans 11 residues. V was pared by 4 bases and J by 7 bases, with 6 bases between. CDR3 sequence: CASSSGHTQYF. CDR3 in DNA: TGTGCCAGCAGTTCCGGCCATACGCAGTATTTT.

For the CDR3, the DNA is TGTGCCAGCAGTGAATGGGCAGGGAATGAGCAGTACTTC. As protein: CASSEWAGNEQYF. The chain carries TRBV2 and TRBJ2-7, with TRBD1 as a possible D gene (5 bases). Germline V gene lookup returns CDR1 SNHLY and CDR2 FYNNEI. The ends were cut back, 2 bases at V and 7 bases at J, with 12 bases in the middle. The length of the CDR3 is 13 residues.

Here the CDR3 DNA reads TGTGCCAGCAGTTCTCCGGACCCCTTTAGAGAAGGCTACACCTTC. Encoded protein: CASSSPDPFREGYTF. The gene calls are TRBV6-5 and TRBJ1-2; D not resolved. Germline V gives CDR1 MNHEY, CDR2 SVGAGI. V was clipped by 4 bases and J by 8 bases, with 20 bases between them. This CDR3 contains 15 residues.

This clonotype was observed many times. V gene TRBV9 combines with J gene TRBJ2-7, with D unresolved. CDR1 and CDR2 from the germline V gene are SGDLS and YYNGEE. CDR3 length: 13 amino acids. V gave up 2 bases and J gave up 0 bases, with 6 bases separating them. The CDR3 bases are TGTGCCAGCAGCGTGGGCGACTCCTACGAGCAGTACTTC. It translates to CASSVGDSYEQYF.